This T cell receptor (beta chain) was observed in a study of cytomegalovirus exposure and HLA in healthy donors. Study-wide points: Available immune exposure information covered CMV serostatus only. Later on, a genetic analysis was performed. It linked a missense variant in DCLRE1C with V- and J-gene trimming of TCR beta. An analysis was carried out later, and it reportedly showed fewer N-insertions in an Asian-associated ancestry cluster than the approximately 610-donor mean. Rarity marked most TCR sequences, yet some public TCRs occurred in many donors.

A remark on this clone: No antigen is known for it.

The CDR3 runs to 13 residues. Trimming removed 4 bases from V and 6 bases from J; junction bases left unmatched: 5. The germline CDR1 and CDR2 sequences are MGHRA and YSYEKL. Primers included in the PCR were 60 Vbeta and 13 Jbeta primers. Sequencing was performed with immunoSEQ multiplex PCR; in TCRdb, only in-frame clones are kept and a portion is missing. The sample comprises 120,000 to 150,000 clones, under 85% of which are singletons, and about 6.7% rests with the top ten. The chain employs TRBV4-1 and TRBJ1-1; TRBD1 agrees at 7 bases. The material sequenced was PBMCs. The clonotype comes from a woman between 35 and 50 years old in good health and CMV-seropositive. The DNA of the CDR3 is TGCGCCAGCAGCCCCCGACAGGGCGCTGAAGCTTTCTTT. Its protein is CASSPRQGAEAFF.